This T cell receptor beta chain was found in a study of cytomegalovirus exposure and HLA in healthy donors. Germline CDR1 MDHEN, CDR2 SYDVKM. Deletions cut 2 bases from V and 5 bases from J, with 12 bases between. The CDR3 sequence is 14 residues long. PCR involved 60 Vbeta and 13 Jbeta primers. Assay used: immunoSEQ multiplex PCR; TCRdb lists only in-frame clones, some missing. The sample holds 150,000 or so clones, roughly 10% seen once. Sequencing used PBMCs. V and J are TRBV28 and TRBJ1-2; D call uncertain. This TCR derives from a man aged 50 or older in good health and CMV-seronegative. The CDR3 here is CASSLSTTVYGYTF. The CDR3 bases are TGTGCCAGCAGTTTAAGTACTACGGTATATGGCTACACCTTC.